Presented here are 25 T cell receptor beta chains from one specimen sequenced in a study of T cells in Graves' hyperthyroidism and ophthalmopathy. RNA transcripts gave rise to amplified TCR beta CDR3 regions. HTBI primers were used for first-round RT-PCR of the TCR CDR3. TCRdb reanalysed the multiplex PCR reads using MiXCR and keeps one entry per CDR3 protein. The profile shows around 720,000 distinct CDR3 sequences, approximately 36% of them singletons. Source material: blood. Every receptor here comes from a woman in her 40s with Graves' hyperthyroidism.

This clonotype showed up many times. This chain connects TRBV10-3 to TRBJ2-7, with D perhaps matching TRBD1 (5 bases). Deletions cut 0 bases from V and 7 bases from J, with 16 bases between. Per germline, CDR1 ENHRY and CDR2 SYGVKD. The CDR3 loop spans 15 amino acids. CDR3 sequence (DNA): TGTGCCATCAGTGAGTCGGTTTTCCAATCAGGGGAGCAGTACTTC. Its translation is CAISESVFQSGEQYF.

Only a few counts were recorded for this clonotype. The chain recombines TRBV5-1 with TRBJ2-5; D may match TRBD1 or TRBD2 (5 bases each). CDR1 is SGHRS and CDR2 is YFSETQ in the germline V gene. The CDR3 length is 14 residues. Trimming removed 0 bases at V and 6 bases at J, with 12 bases between. The chain's CDR3 is CASSLVSGAQTQYF. In DNA, the CDR3 is TGCGCCAGCAGCTTGGTTTCCGGGGCGCAGACCCAGTACTTC.

The table lists this clonotype with many counts. This sequence joins TRBV29-1 and TRBJ1-2; D gene unclear. The germline CDR1 and CDR2 sequences are SQVTM and ANQGSEA. Trimming took 7 bases from V and 4 from J, leaving 10 bases between them. The CDR3 extends over 11 amino acids. In nucleotides, the CDR3 is TGCAGCGGGCGGGAGAGCTATGGCTACACCTTC. Its protein product is CSGRESYGYTF. Full variable domain (missing parts from reference TRBV29-1 and TRBJ1-2): SAVISQKPSRDICQRGTSLTIQCQVDSQVTMMFWYRQQPGQSLTLIATANQGSEATYESGFVIDKFPISRPNLTFSTLTVSNMSPEDSSIYLCSGRESYGYTFGSGTRLTVV.

The chain has TRBV6-2 or TRBV6-3 and TRBJ1-1, with a possible D match to TRBD1 (6 bases). The CDR3 is made up of 15 amino acids. With 2 bases removed from V and 1 base from J, the gap between germline ends came to 11 bases. Germline assignment: CDR1 MNHEY and CDR2 SVGEGT. The CDR3 region has the DNA TGTGCCAGCAGTTACGAGGGGGGGCCGAACACTGAAGCTTTCTTT. This sequence encodes CASSYEGGPNTEAFF.

The CDR3 loop reads CASSLTGLDTEAFF. CDR3 nucleotides: TGTGCCAGTAGCCTGACAGGACTGGACACTGAAGCTTTCTTT. The chain links TRBV19 to TRBJ1-1, with D perhaps matching TRBD1 (6 bases). Germline CDR1 reads LNHDA; CDR2 reads SQIVND (reference sequence). Trimming removed 6 bases from V and 3 bases from J, with 14 bases in between. CDR3 length equals 14 residues.

The chain joins TRBV6-5 to TRBJ2-2; D could derive from TRBD1 or TRBD2 (5 bases each). CDR3 length equals 13 residues. Germline assignment: CDR1 MNHEY and CDR2 SVGAGI. Trimming took off 8 bases at V and 0 bases at J, with 7 bases between the two ends. The CDR3 spells CASEGPNTGELFF. The CDR3 DNA is TGTGCCAGCGAGGGGCCGAACACCGGGGAGCTGTTTTTT.

Comments on this clonotype: Germline and junction disagree at one end, which may indicate a read error. The rearrangement uses TRBV12-3 or TRBV12-4 and TRBJ1-4, with TRBD1 matching 7 bases. The CDR3 spans 15 residues. The CDR3 DNA is TGTGCCGGCAGTTTGTCCAGGGGGGGGAGTGAAAAACTGTTTTTT. It codes for CAGSLSRGGSEKLFF.

Note on this clonotype: This may come from a read error, since a much larger clone is one base off. The J gene is TRBJ2-2, the V gene TRBV7-2; TRBD1 agrees at 9 bases. The ends lost 6 bases at V and 7 bases at J; junction bases unmatched: 12. The CDR3 extends over 16 amino acids. The V gene's germline CDR1 is SGHTA and CDR2 FQGNSA. CDR3: CASSPTGGAWSGELFF. DNA of the CDR3: TGTGCCAGCAGTCCCACAGGGGGCGCATGGAGCGGGGAGCTGTTTTTT.

A few counts support this clonotype. A read error may account for a junction end that differs from germline. The chain uses TRBV10-3 and TRBJ2-7; 8 bases line up with TRBD1. The V gene's germline CDR1 is ENHRY and CDR2 SYGVKD. The CDR3 totals 18 residues. The CDR3, as DNA: TGTGCCAGCAGTGAAACGACAGGGGAGGTTTTTATGGTCTACGAGCAGTACTTC. It encodes CASSETTGEVFMVYEQYF.

This clonotype was detected a few times. V is TRBV4-3 and J is TRBJ2-5; no firm D call. This CDR3 is built from 15 residues. Germline-derived CDR1 and CDR2 are LGHNA and YSLEER. Deletions cut 1 base from V and 5 bases from J, with 14 bases between. CDR3 sequence reads: CASSQGSNGIETQYF. The DNA of the CDR3 is TGCGCCAGCAGCCAAGGGAGCAATGGTATTGAGACCCAGTACTTC.

This clonotype came up a few times. The germline gene is not matched at one end of the junction; a read error may be the cause. The chain carries TRBV10-1 and TRBJ1-5; perhaps TRBD1 as D (5 bases). Germline V gene lookup returns CDR1 WNHNN and CDR2 SYGVQD (reference sequence). The CDR3 runs to 17 residues. In DNA form, the CDR3 reads TGTGCCAGCAGTTTTCGGGGGTCGGCCTATAGCAATCAGCCCCAGCATTTT. Its protein is CASSFRGSAYSNQPQHF.

This clonotype showed up many times. The rearrangement joins TRBV7-2 to TRBJ1-3, with 8 nucleotides matching TRBD1. CDR1 SGHTA and CDR2 FQGNSA come from the germline V gene. V lost 3 bases to trimming and J lost 4 bases; unmatched junction nucleotides: 2. The CDR3 covers 14 residues. CDR3 bases: TGTGCCAGCAGCTTGACAGGGGCCGGAAACACCATATATTTT. This codes for CASSLTGAGNTIYF.

This clonotype was picked up many times. V is TRBV24-1 and J is TRBJ2-6, with no clear D. V was cut by 1 base and J by 2 bases, with 5 bases left in between. The CDR3 totals 15 residues. The germline V gene encodes CDR1 KGHDR and CDR2 SFDVKD. The CDR3 reads CATSDFRTGANVLTF. The DNA of the CDR3 is TGTGCCACCAGTGATTTTAGGACTGGGGCCAACGTCCTGACTTTC.

Comments on this clonotype: A junction end diverges from the germline sequence, so it may reflect a read error. The chain uses TRBV5-5 and TRBJ2-7; 7 bases are a match to TRBD1. Germline assignment: CDR1 SGHKS and CDR2 YYEKEE (reference sequence). CDR3 length: 13 amino acids. The CDR3 region has the DNA TGCGCCAGCAGCCAAGAAGAGGGGGCCGAGCAGTACTTC. Encoded protein: CASSQEEGAEQYF.

V gene TRBV4-3 combines with J gene TRBJ1-2, with 7 bases lining up with TRBD1. V dropped 1 base and J dropped 2; count of bases not matched to a gene: 1. The CDR3 runs 14 residues. Germline CDR1 reads LGHNA; CDR2 reads YSLEER. The CDR3 region is CASSQVQGNYGYTF. CDR3 coding DNA: TGCGCCAGCAGCCAAGTACAGGGGAACTATGGCTACACCTTC.

This clonotype appeared many times. The rearrangement joins TRBV2 to TRBJ1-6; 9 nucleotides align to TRBD1. V was pared by 5 bases and J by 14 bases, with 13 bases of the junction left unmatched. The CDR3 sequence is 15 residues long. The germline CDR1 and CDR2 sequences are SNHLY and FYNNEI. CDR3 in DNA: TGTGCCAGCAGTAGGACAGGGGCCACCGACGCAGCCCTCCACTTT. Its translation: CASSRTGATDAALHF.

This CDR3 reads CASSVVPSGTGNNEQFF. CDR3 DNA: TGTGCCAGCAGCGTAGTTCCCTCCGGGACAGGGAACAATGAGCAGTTCTTC. V gene TRBV9 combines with J gene TRBJ2-1; 9 positions agree with TRBD1. Germline lookup yields CDR1 SGDLS and CDR2 YYNGEE. CDR3 length: 17 amino acids. Trimming took 0 bases from V and 5 from J; bases not matched to a gene: 9.

This clonotype has more than one count but fewer than ten. The chain joins TRBV20-1 to TRBJ2-7; D might be TRBD1 (6 bases). Trimming pared 5 bases from V and 0 bases from J, leaving 17 bases between. Per the germline V gene, CDR1 is DFQATT and CDR2 is SNEGSKA (reference sequence). This CDR3 comprises 15 residues. The CDR3 is CSALTDRFSSYEQYF. The CDR3 DNA reads as TGCAGTGCTCTAACTGACAGGTTCAGCTCCTACGAGCAGTACTTC.

This sequence joins TRBV10-3 and TRBJ2-1, with 7 bases that match TRBD2. J gave up 0 bases and V 7 bases, and 9 bases lay outside the gene matches. This CDR3 region has 16 residues. Germline V gene lookup returns CDR1 ENHRY and CDR2 SYGVKD. The CDR3, as DNA: TGTGCCATCAACCCCGGGCGGGGGAGCTCCTACAATGAGCAGTTCTTC. It specifies CAINPGRGSSYNEQFF.

The V and J genes are TRBV20-1 and TRBJ2-6; 10 bases agree with TRBD2. Trimming cost V 6 bases and J 0 bases; bases outside gene matches: 8. The CDR3 totals 17 residues. Germline V gene lookup returns CDR1 DFQATT and CDR2 SNEGSKA (reference sequence). CDR3 sequence: CSANLAGDFSGANVLTF. The CDR3 nucleotides read TGCAGTGCGAACCTAGCGGGGGACTTCTCTGGGGCCAACGTCCTGACTTTC.

At least ten counts were recorded for this clonotype. V usage is TRBV7-9 and J usage is TRBJ1-6, with 8 bases aligning to TRBD1. From germline, CDR1 is SEHNR and CDR2 FQNEAQ (reference sequence). V lost 5 bases, J lost 7 bases, and 7 bases stayed unmatched. CDR3 length equals 15 residues. The CDR3 protein is CASSLDNRGNSPLHF. The CDR3 DNA follows: TGTGCCAGCAGCCTCGACAACAGGGGGAATTCACCCCTCCACTTT. Looking up the rest from reference TRBV7-9 and TRBJ1-6 gives the full variable domain: DTGVSQNPRHKITKRGQNVTFRCDPISEHNRLYWYRQTLGQGPEFLTYFQNEAQLEKSRLLSDRFSAERPKGSFSTLEIQRTEQGDSAMYLCASSLDNRGNSPLHFGNGTRLTVT.

The chain is built from TRBV9 and TRBJ1-6, with TRBD1 matching over 9 bases. Germline values: CDR1 SGDLS, CDR2 YYNGEE. The junction had 5 bases not matched to a gene; V was cut back by 5 bases and J by 8 bases. This CDR3 comprises 14 residues. The CDR3, as DNA: TGTGCCAGCAGTGACCGGGACAGGGATTCACCCCTCCACTTT. Its protein is CASSDRDRDSPLHF.

This clonotype has a single count. The chain uses TRBV12-3 or TRBV12-4 and TRBJ2-3, with 10 bases that match TRBD2. V lost 5 bases and J lost 4; bases outside the gene matches: 12. CDR3 size: 17 residues. CDR3 loop: CASSPGTSVGLADTQYF. As DNA, the CDR3 is TGTGCCAGCAGTCCCGGGACTAGCGTAGGGTTAGCAGATACGCAGTATTTT.

As to this clonotype: Possible read error: a much larger clone is one base away. The rearrangement links TRBV12-3 or TRBV12-4 to TRBJ2-7; a weak D match, TRBD1 (6 bases). CDR3 length equals 12 residues. V was cut by 10 bases and J by 3 bases, with 13 bases left in between. CDR3 sequence reads: CANREVGYEQYF. CDR3 nucleotides: TGTGCCAACAGGGAAGTAGGCTACGAGCAGTACTTC.

This clonotype showed up many times. Here the CDR3 DNA reads TGTGCCACCACGATGGGACAGTCGAACACTGAAGCTTTCTTT. Amino acid sequence: CATTMGQSNTEAFF. The chain couples TRBV2 to TRBJ1-1; TRBD1 aligns across 7 bases. The CDR3 loop spans 14 amino acids. CDR1 is SNHLY and CDR2 is FYNNEI in the germline V gene. With V trimmed by 10 bases and J by 1 base, 9 bases remained unmatched. The variable domain in full, with the rest retrieved from reference TRBV2 and TRBJ1-1, is EPEVTQTPSHQVTQMGQEVILRCVPISNHLYFYWYRQILGQKVEFLVSFYNNEISEKSEIFDDQFSVERPDGSNFTLKIRSTKLEDSAMYFCATTMGQSNTEAFFGQGTRLTVV.